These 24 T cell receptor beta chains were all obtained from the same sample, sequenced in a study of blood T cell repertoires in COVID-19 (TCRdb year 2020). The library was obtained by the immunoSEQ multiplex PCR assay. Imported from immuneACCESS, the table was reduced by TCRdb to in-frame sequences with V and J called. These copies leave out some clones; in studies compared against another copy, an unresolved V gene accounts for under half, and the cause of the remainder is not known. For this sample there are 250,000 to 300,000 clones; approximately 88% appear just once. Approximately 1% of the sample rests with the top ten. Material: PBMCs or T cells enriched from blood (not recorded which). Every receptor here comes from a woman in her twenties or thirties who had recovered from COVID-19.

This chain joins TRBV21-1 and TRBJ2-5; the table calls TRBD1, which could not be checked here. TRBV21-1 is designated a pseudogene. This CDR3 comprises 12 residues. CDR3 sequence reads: CASSNCQGTQYF. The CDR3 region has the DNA TGTGCCAGCAGCAATTGTCAGGGGACCCAGTACTTC.

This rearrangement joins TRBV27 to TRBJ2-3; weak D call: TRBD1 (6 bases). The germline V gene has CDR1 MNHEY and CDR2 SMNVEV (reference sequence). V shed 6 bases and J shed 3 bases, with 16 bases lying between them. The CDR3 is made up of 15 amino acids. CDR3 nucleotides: TGTGCCAGCAGCTTTTCAGGACAGTCAACAGATACGCAGTATTTT. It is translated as CASSFSGQSTDTQYF.

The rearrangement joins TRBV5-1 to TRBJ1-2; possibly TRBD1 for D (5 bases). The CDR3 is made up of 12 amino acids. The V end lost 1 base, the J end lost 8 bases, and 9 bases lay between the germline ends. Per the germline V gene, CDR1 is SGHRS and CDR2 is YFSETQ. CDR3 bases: TGCGCCAGCAGCTTGCCAGGGCAAGGCTACACCTTC. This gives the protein CASSLPGQGYTF.

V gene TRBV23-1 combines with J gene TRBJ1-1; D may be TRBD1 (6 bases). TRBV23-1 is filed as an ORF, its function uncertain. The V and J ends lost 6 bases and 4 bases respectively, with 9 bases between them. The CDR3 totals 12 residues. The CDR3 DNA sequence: TGCGCCAGCAGACAGGGCGGCACTGAAGCTTTCTTT. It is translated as CASRQGGTEAFF.

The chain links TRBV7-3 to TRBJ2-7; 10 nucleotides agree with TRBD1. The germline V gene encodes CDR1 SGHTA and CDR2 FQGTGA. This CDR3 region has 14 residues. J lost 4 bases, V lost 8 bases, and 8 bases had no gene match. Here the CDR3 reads CASSRDRGLYEQYF. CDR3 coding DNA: TGTGCCAGCTCTAGGGACAGGGGCTTGTACGAGCAGTACTTC.

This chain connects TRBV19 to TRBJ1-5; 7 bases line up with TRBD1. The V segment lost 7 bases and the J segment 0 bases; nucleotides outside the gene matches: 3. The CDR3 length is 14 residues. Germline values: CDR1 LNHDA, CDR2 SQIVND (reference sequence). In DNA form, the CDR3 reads TGTGCCAGTAAGCACAGGGGTAGCAATCAGCCCCAGCATTTT. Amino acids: CASKHRGSNQPQHF.

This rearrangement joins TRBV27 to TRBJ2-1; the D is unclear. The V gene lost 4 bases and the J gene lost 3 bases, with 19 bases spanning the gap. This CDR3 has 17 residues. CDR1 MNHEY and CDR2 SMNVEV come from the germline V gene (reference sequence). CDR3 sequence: CASSSRMTRLNYNEQFF. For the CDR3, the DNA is TGTGCCAGCAGTTCTCGTATGACCCGACTTAACTACAATGAGCAGTTCTTC.

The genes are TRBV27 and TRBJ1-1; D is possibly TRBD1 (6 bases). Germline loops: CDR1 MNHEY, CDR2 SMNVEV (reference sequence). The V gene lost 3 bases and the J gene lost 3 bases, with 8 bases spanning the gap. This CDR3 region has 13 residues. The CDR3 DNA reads TGTGCCAGCAGTTTGGACAGATACACTGAAGCTTTCTTT. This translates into CASSLDRYTEAFF.

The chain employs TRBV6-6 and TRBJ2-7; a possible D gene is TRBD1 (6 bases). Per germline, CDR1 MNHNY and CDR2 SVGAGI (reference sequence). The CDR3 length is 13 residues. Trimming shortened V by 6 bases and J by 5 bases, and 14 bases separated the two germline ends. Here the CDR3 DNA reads TGTGCCAGCAGGGCGACAGGCTGGGACGAGCAGTACTTC. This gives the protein CASRATGWDEQYF.

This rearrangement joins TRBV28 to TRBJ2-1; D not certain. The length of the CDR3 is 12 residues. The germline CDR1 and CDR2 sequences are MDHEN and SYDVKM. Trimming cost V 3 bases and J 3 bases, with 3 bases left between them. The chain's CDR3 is CASSFGYNEQFF. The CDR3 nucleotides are TGTGCCAGCAGTTTCGGCTACAATGAGCAGTTCTTC. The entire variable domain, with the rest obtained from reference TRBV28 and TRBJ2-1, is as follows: DVKVTQSSRYLVKRTGEKVFLECVQDMDHENMFWYRQDPGLGLRLIYFSYDVKMKEKGDIPEGYSVSREKKERFSLILESASTNQTSMYLCASSFGYNEQFFGPGTRLTVL.

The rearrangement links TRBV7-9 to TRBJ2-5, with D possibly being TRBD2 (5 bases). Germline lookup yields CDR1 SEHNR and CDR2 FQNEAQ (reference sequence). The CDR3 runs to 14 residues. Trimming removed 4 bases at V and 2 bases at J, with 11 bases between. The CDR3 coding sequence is TGTGCCAGCAGCTCCGAGCGGTCACAAGAGACCCAGTACTTC. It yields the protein CASSSERSQETQYF.

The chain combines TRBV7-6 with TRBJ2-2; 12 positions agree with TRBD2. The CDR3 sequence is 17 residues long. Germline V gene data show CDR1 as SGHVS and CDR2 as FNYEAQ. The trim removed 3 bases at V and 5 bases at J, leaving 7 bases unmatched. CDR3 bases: TGTGCCAGCAGCTTCTTTTCTAGCGGGGGGGAAACCGGGGAGCTGTTTTTT. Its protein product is CASSFFSSGGETGELFF.

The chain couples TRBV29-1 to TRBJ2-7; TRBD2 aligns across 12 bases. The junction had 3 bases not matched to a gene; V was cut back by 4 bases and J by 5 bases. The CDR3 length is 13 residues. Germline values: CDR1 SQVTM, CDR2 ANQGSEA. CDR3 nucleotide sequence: TGCAGCGTTGCTAGCGGGGGGGCCCACGAGCAGTACTTC. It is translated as CSVASGGAHEQYF.

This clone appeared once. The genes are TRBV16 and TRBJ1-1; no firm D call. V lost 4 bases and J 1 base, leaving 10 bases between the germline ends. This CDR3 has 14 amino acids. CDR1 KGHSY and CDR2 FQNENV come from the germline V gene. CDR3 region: CASSPVFANTEAFF. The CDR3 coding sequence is TGTGCCAGCAGCCCGGTTTTTGCGAACACTGAAGCTTTCTTT.

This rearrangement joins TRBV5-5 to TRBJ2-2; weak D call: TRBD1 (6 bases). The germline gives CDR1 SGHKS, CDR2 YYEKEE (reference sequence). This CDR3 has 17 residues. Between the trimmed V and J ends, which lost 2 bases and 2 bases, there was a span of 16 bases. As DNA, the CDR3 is TGTGCCAGCAGCTTCCCCTTCGCAGGGGCAAACACCGGGGAGCTGTTTTTT. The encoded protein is CASSFPFAGANTGELFF.

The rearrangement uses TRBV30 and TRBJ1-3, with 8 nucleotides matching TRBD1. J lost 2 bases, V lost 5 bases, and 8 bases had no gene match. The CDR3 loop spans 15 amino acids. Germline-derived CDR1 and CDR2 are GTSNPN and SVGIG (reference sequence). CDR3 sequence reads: CAWGWTGKTGNTIYF. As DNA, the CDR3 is TGTGCCTGGGGATGGACAGGGAAGACTGGAAACACCATATATTTT.

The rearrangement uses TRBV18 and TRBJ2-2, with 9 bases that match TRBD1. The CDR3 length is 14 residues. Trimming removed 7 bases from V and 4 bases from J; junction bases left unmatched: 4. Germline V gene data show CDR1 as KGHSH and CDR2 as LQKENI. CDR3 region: CASLKDRGTGELFF. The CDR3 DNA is TGTGCCAGCTTAAAGGACAGGGGCACCGGGGAGCTGTTTTTT.

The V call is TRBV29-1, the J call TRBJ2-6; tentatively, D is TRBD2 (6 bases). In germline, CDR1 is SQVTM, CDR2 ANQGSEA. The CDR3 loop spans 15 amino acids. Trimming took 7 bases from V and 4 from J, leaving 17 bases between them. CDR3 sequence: CSAGGTLSGANVLTF. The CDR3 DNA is TGCAGCGCTGGGGGGACCCTGTCGGGGGCCAACGTCCTGACTTTC.

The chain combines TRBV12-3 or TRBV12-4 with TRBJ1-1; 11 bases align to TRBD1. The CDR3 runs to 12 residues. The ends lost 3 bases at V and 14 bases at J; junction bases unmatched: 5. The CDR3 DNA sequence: TGTGCCAGCAGTTTTTGGACAGGGGGCACGTTCTTT. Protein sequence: CASSFWTGGTFF.

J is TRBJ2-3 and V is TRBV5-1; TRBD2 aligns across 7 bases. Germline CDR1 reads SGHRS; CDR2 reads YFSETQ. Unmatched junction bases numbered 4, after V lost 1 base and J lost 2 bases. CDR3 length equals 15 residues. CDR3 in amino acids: CASSLMGRVTDTQYF. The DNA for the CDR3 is TGCGCCAGCAGCTTGATGGGGAGGGTCACAGATACGCAGTATTTT.

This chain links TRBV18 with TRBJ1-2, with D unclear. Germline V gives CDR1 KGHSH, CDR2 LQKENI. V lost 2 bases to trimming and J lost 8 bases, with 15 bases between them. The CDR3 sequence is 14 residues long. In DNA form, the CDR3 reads TGTGCCAGCTCACCAGATACCGGGAGCAGGGGCTACACCTTC. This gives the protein CASSPDTGSRGYTF.

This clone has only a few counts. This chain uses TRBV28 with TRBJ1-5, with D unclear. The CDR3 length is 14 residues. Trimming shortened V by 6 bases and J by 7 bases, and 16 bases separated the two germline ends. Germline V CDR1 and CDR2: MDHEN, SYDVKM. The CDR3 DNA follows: TGTGCCAGCAGGACTTCAGGAGGAATACAGCCCCAGCATTTT. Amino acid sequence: CASRTSGGIQPQHF.

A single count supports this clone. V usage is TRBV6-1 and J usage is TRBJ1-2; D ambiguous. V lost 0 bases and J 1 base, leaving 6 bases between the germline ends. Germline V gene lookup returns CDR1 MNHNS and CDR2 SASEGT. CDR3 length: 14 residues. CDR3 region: CASSEARGNYGYTF. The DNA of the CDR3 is TGTGCCAGCAGTGAAGCTCGGGGTAACTATGGCTACACCTTC.

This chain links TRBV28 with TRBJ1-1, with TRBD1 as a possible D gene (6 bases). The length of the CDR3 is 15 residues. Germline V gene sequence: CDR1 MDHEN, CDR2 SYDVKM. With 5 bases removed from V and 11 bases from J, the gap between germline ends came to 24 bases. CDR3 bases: TGTGCCAGCAGTATCGGGACACTTAATCCTCCAGGGGCTTTCTTT. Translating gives CASSIGTLNPPGAFF.